This TCR beta chain came from a study of cytotoxic CD8 clonotypes in ibrutinib-treated CLL. Background on the study: After treatment lasting a median approximately eleven months, range 6 to 36, response samples were collected. Study-level points and caveats: Clonality grew at ibrutinib response; at progression, it decreased back toward baseline. Public clonotypes (which were uncommon) either contracted or remained stable on treatment.

V lost 7 bases, J lost 0 bases, and 16 bases lay in between. This CDR3 has 16 amino acids. Germline lookup yields CDR1 MNHNY and CDR2 SVGAGI (reference sequence). The targeted sequencing depth was 1 in 200,000 to 1 in 1 million T cells. Only in-frame clones appear in the TCRdb table, and some are missing; sequencing was by immunoSEQ multiplex PCR. This sample has about 68,000 clones, with roughly two thirds found just once. On this clone: Its antigen is unidentified.

This specimen consisted of PBMCs, obtained after 12 months of ibrutinib treatment. This receptor was identified in a human donor with chronic lymphocytic leukemia. The chain is built from TRBV6-6 and TRBJ1-3, with TRBD1 as a possible D gene (6 bases). This CDR3 is CASKTFTGFSGNTIYF. The CDR3 coding sequence is TGTGCCAGCAAAACGTTTACAGGGTTCTCTGGAAACACCATATATTTT.